One T cell receptor (beta chain) is described in this entry. Trimming stripped 7 bases from V and 6 bases from J, with 25 bases between. The CDR3 contains 16 residues. Germline V CDR1 and CDR2: SEHNR, FQNEAQ (reference sequence). The record originates from a study of control samples from healthy donors and cancer patients. This table comes from immunoSEQ multiplex PCR, and its TCRdb copy is limited to in-frame clones, with some not included. The sample has some 120,000 clones, just over 90% seen once. The source of this sequence is a man aged 45-65 years with head and neck cancer. This chain links TRBV7-9 with TRBJ2-7; TRBD2 is a possible D gene (5 bases). Sequencing was done on a sample of PBMCs. In DNA form, the CDR3 reads TGTGCCAGCACCGGTACATTAAGACATACACGGGGCGAGCAGTACTTC. Residues: CASTGTLRHTRGEQYF.